This T cell receptor beta chain was found in a study of T cell responses to AZD1222 COVID-19 vaccine. Study-level points and caveats: Within unmutated variant regions lay the reported targets of nearly half of spike-specific TCRs. Vaccine-associated CD4 TCRs spanned spike, dominant at 160-218 and 743-854.

Some clones are missing from TCRdb's copy, which holds only in-frame ones; the method was immunoSEQ multiplex PCR. The data show 150,000 to 200,000 clones, 85% to 90% seen once. This CDR3 contains 15 residues. The V gene's germline CDR1 is MNHEY and CDR2 SMNVEV (reference sequence). After removal of 7 bases from V and 7 bases from J, the junction contained 12 bases not matched to a gene. Second doses at about 4 or about 12 weeks were pooled. As for this clone: Its antigen is still unknown.

V is TRBV27 and J is TRBJ2-1, with 8 nucleotides matching TRBD2. This clonotype was sampled from an adult who received the AZD1222 COVID-19 vaccine. The input for sequencing was peripheral blood, taken 28 days after the second AZD1222 dose. As DNA, the CDR3 is TGTGCCAGCATGCCGCGGTCTAGCGGGTTAAATGAGCAGTTCTTC. It codes for CASMPRSSGLNEQFF.